The 22 T cell receptor beta chains presented below share a single source sample, sequenced in a study of blood T cell repertoires in COVID-19. Profiling relied on immunoSEQ multiplex PCR, and the TCRdb table lists in-frame clones only, not all of them. The data show approximately 280,000 clones, less than 85% seen once. Sample: peripheral blood. These receptors originate from a human donor with COVID-19, enrolled during active disease. The donor label of this sample is uncertain.

The rearrangement uses TRBV12-3 or TRBV12-4 and TRBJ1-1; TRBD1 might be the D (6 bases). The CDR3 is made up of 11 amino acids. Deletions cut 4 bases from V and 11 bases from J, with 11 bases between. CDR3 region: CASSSPDRAFF. CDR3 DNA: TGTGCCAGCAGTTCCCCCGACAGGGCTTTCTTT.

This clone was found once. The V and J genes are TRBV27 and TRBJ1-4; 9 positions agree with TRBD1. Germline CDR1 and CDR2: MNHEY and SMNVEV (reference sequence). The length of the CDR3 is 18 residues. The V segment lost 6 bases and the J segment 3 bases; nucleotides outside the gene matches: 14. CDR3 amino acids: CASSTTGGSFGANEKLFF. The CDR3 nucleotides are TGTGCCAGCAGCACTACAGGGGGCAGTTTCGGGGCTAATGAAAAACTGTTTTTT.

V usage is TRBV5-1 and J usage is TRBJ1-2; TRBD1 matches at 8 bases. The junction had 16 bases not matched to a gene; V was cut back by 4 bases and J by 5 bases. The CDR3 covers 17 residues. Germline V gene lookup returns CDR1 SGHRS and CDR2 YFSETQ. In DNA, the CDR3 is TGCGCCAGCAGCAAGACCTGGACAGGGCCGTCACCGTATGGCTACACCTTC. It is translated as CASSKTWTGPSPYGYTF.

The chain combines TRBV6-5 with TRBJ1-2, with D tentatively TRBD1 (6 bases). The CDR3 loop spans 16 amino acids. Deletions cut 0 bases from V and 4 bases from J, with 15 bases between. Germline loops: CDR1 MNHEY, CDR2 SVGAGI. CDR3 amino acids: CASSYSGAETVYGYTF. The CDR3 nucleotides read TGTGCCAGCAGTTACTCGGGGGCAGAGACCGTCTATGGCTACACCTTC.

This clone was seen only once. The V call is TRBV19, the J call TRBJ1-1; D is undetermined. The CDR3 is made up of 14 amino acids. Germline V gene sequence: CDR1 LNHDA, CDR2 SQIVND (reference sequence). Trimming took off 3 bases at V and 3 bases at J, with 11 bases between the two ends. The CDR3 is CASSMRGSDTEAFF. CDR3 nucleotides: TGTGCCAGTAGTATGCGGGGATCGGACACTGAAGCTTTCTTT.

This clone was counted once. V usage is TRBV29-1 and J usage is TRBJ2-3; a weak D match, TRBD1 (5 bases). This CDR3 contains 13 residues. Deletions cut 5 bases from V and 6 bases from J, with 15 bases between. Germline loops: CDR1 SQVTM, CDR2 ANQGSEA. Here the CDR3 DNA reads TGCAGCGTTTTCACGACTGGGGCGGATACGCAGTATTTT. It encodes CSVFTTGADTQYF.

This clone was counted between two and nine times. V usage is TRBV5-1 and J usage is TRBJ1-1; 7 bases fit TRBD1. The CDR3 runs 13 residues. CDR1 is SGHRS and CDR2 is YFSETQ in the germline V gene. The J segment lost 4 bases and the V segment lost 5 bases, leaving 5 bases of the junction unmatched. In nucleotides, the CDR3 is TGCGCCAGCAGTTCAGACAGGGCCACTGAAGCTTTCTTT. Its protein is CASSSDRATEAFF. The full variable domain, in which reference TRBV5-1 and TRBJ1-1 provide the parts outside the CDR3, is KAGVTQTPRYLIKTRGQQVTLSCSPISGHRSVSWYQQTPGQGLQFLFEYFSETQRNKGNFPGRFSGRQFSNSRSEMNVSTLELGDSALYLCASSSDRATEAFFGQGTRLTVV.

This chain uses TRBV7-3 with TRBJ1-1, with D perhaps matching TRBD1 (5 bases). The ends were cut back, 5 bases at V and 4 bases at J, with 17 bases in the middle. The CDR3 loop spans 15 amino acids. CDR1 and CDR2 (germline): SGHTA, FQGTGA. DNA of the CDR3: TGTGCCAGCAGCCCCCTGGGCCTTGACAGCACTGAAGCTTTCTTT. Its protein product is CASSPLGLDSTEAFF.

This chain joins TRBV2 and TRBJ2-4; 10 nucleotides match TRBD1. Per the germline V gene, CDR1 is SNHLY and CDR2 is FYNNEI. The junction had 10 bases not matched to a gene; V was cut back by 8 bases and J by 0 bases. This CDR3 region has 17 residues. The CDR3 DNA sequence: TGTGCCAGCCGGACAGGGGGAGAGATGCTAGCCAAAAACATTCAGTACTTC. Its protein is CASRTGGEMLAKNIQYF.

The chain is built from TRBV24-1 and TRBJ1-2, with 7 bases that match TRBD1. The junction had 8 bases not matched to a gene; V was cut back by 4 bases and J by 4 bases. Germline lookup yields CDR1 KGHDR and CDR2 SFDVKD. The CDR3 is made up of 15 amino acids. CDR3 in amino acids: CATSDPRTGSYGYTF. Here the CDR3 DNA reads TGTGCCACCAGTGACCCTAGGACAGGATCCTATGGCTACACCTTC.

The table lists this clone with a few counts. The chain carries TRBV5-1 and TRBJ1-1; D may be TRBD1 (6 bases). Germline values: CDR1 SGHRS, CDR2 YFSETQ. V was clipped by 2 bases and J by 4 bases, with 12 bases between them. CDR3 size: 14 residues. The CDR3 bases are TGCGCCAGCAGCTTCGGGGGGGCTGGCACTGAAGCTTTCTTT. Its translation is CASSFGGAGTEAFF.

The chain combines TRBV18 with TRBJ1-5; 8 bases agree with TRBD1. The CDR3 has 15 amino acids. With V trimmed by 3 bases and J by 6 bases, 7 bases remained unmatched. The germline gives CDR1 KGHSH, CDR2 LQKENI. In DNA form, the CDR3 reads TGTGCCAGCTCACCCGGACAGGGAAATGCTCAGCCCCAGCATTTT. Protein product: CASSPGQGNAQPQHF.

The J gene is TRBJ2-1, the V gene TRBV7-9; perhaps TRBD1 as D (7 bases). Trimming stripped 5 bases from V and 8 bases from J, with 10 bases between. In germline, CDR1 is SEHNR, CDR2 FQNEAQ (reference sequence). The length of the CDR3 is 12 residues. The CDR3 DNA sequence: TGTGCCAGCAGCCAGGGGGGCGATGAGCAGTTCTTC. Translated, it gives CASSQGGDEQFF.

This chain joins TRBV20-1 and TRBJ2-1; 8 bases match TRBD1. Per the germline V gene, CDR1 is DFQATT and CDR2 is SNEGSKA (reference sequence). V was pared by 3 bases and J by 6 bases, with 13 bases of the junction left unmatched. The CDR3 runs to 16 residues. CDR3: CSASAGGTVWGNEQFF. In DNA form, the CDR3 reads TGCAGTGCTAGTGCAGGGGGCACGGTCTGGGGCAATGAGCAGTTCTTC.

The chain recombines TRBV9 with TRBJ2-7; weak D call: TRBD2 (7 bases). Trimming removed 5 bases from V and 4 bases from J, with 25 bases in between. Germline loops: CDR1 SGDLS, CDR2 YYNGEE. This CDR3 region has 17 residues. The CDR3 DNA is TGTGCCAGCAGTCCCCGTAGGGGGGGGCTATCCCCATACGAGCAGTACTTC. Its translation is CASSPRRGGLSPYEQYF.

The chain links TRBV28 to TRBJ2-2; unclear D gene. V was trimmed by 8 bases and J by 0 bases, leaving 10 bases between them. Germline V gene data show CDR1 as MDHEN and CDR2 as SYDVKM. The CDR3 length is 14 residues. The CDR3 region has the DNA TGTGCCAGCCAGCGCCCCGCGAACACCGGGGAGCTGTTTTTT. Its protein product is CASQRPANTGELFF.

This chain joins TRBV11-2 and TRBJ2-7, with TRBD1 matching over 11 bases. V trimming: 5 bases; J trimming: 2 bases; junction bases outside the gene matches: 5. Germline V gives CDR1 SGHAT, CDR2 FQNNGV. The CDR3 is 15 amino acids. The CDR3 is CASSPRGQGAYEQYF. CDR3 coding DNA: TGTGCCAGCAGCCCACGGGGACAGGGGGCCTACGAGCAGTACTTC.

In its sample, this clone was seen a few times. The rearrangement links TRBV19 to TRBJ2-7, with 7 bases fitting TRBD2. The CDR3 has 13 residues. Trimming at V came to 3 bases and at J to 4 bases, leaving 3 bases not matched to a gene. The germline V gene has CDR1 LNHDA and CDR2 SQIVND (reference sequence). The CDR3 protein is CASSIEAGYEQYF. The CDR3 DNA reads TGTGCCAGTAGTATTGAAGCGGGGTACGAGCAGTACTTC.

The J gene is TRBJ1-1, the V gene TRBV5-1, with a weak D call TRBD1 (6 bases). The germline V gene has CDR1 SGHRS and CDR2 YFSETQ. The CDR3 has 14 residues. Trimming shortened V by 4 bases and J by 2 bases, and 12 bases separated the two germline ends. The CDR3 protein is CASSPRQDNTEAFF. The DNA for the CDR3 is TGCGCCAGCAGCCCGCGACAGGATAACACTGAAGCTTTCTTT.

The chain couples TRBV7-3 to TRBJ2-1, with TRBD2 matching over 11 bases. Germline values: CDR1 SGHTA, CDR2 FQGTGA. The length of the CDR3 is 15 residues. V trimming: 4 bases; J trimming: 9 bases; junction bases outside the gene matches: 8. CDR3 DNA sequence: TGTGCCAGCAGCTCGAACGGACTAGCGGGTGTTGAGCAGTTCTTC. The encoded protein is CASSSNGLAGVEQFF.

This clone was counted between two and nine times. The chain joins TRBV7-2 to TRBJ2-7, with TRBD2 matching 9 bases. Germline assignment: CDR1 SGHTA and CDR2 FQGNSA. The V and J ends lost 0 bases and 4 bases, in that order; junction bases with no gene match: 10. The CDR3 loop spans 17 amino acids. The CDR3 protein is CASSLAASGTAGYEQYF. CDR3 bases: TGTGCCAGCAGCTTAGCGGCTAGCGGGACCGCCGGGTACGAGCAGTACTTC. The full variable domain, in which reference TRBV7-2 and TRBJ2-7 provide the parts outside the CDR3, is GAGVSQSPSNKVTEKGKDVELRCDPISGHTALYWYRQSLGQGLEFLIYFQGNSAPDKSGLPSDRFSAERTGGSVSTLTIQRTQQEDSAVYLCASSLAASGTAGYEQYFGPGTRLTVT.

This clone was counted between two and nine times. The chain's CDR3 is CASSLKGDMWANVLTF. The CDR3 region has the DNA TGTGCCAGCAGCTTAAAAGGGGATATGTGGGCCAACGTCCTGACTTTC. This chain links TRBV11-2 with TRBJ2-6, with a tentative D call TRBD1 (5 bases). With 2 bases removed from V and 5 bases from J, the gap between germline ends came to 13 bases. Germline assignment: CDR1 SGHAT and CDR2 FQNNGV. The CDR3 extends over 16 amino acids.